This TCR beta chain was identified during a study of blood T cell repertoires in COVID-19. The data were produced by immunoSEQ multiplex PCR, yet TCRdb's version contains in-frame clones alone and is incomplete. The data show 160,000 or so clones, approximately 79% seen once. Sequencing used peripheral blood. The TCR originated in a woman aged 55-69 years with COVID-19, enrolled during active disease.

The CDR3 is CATSRGTQYNEQFF. CDR3 DNA sequence: TGTGCCACCAGCAGAGGGACACAGTACAATGAGCAGTTCTTC. The chain links TRBV15 to TRBJ2-1; D may be TRBD1 (5 bases). V was trimmed by 1 base and J by 4 bases, leaving 8 bases between them. There are 14 residues in the CDR3. Germline CDR1 LNHNV, CDR2 YYDKDF (reference sequence).